The sequence of this T cell receptor beta chain was determined in a study of T cells after yellow fever vaccination. Study-level information: Fractions of limited cellularity were prepared by means of SMART-Seq v4 Ultra Low Input. Study-level points and caveats: Researchers report a weaker secondary response that nonetheless peaked faster, day 5 versus 15.

On this clonotype: Its antigen is unidentified.

This CDR3 region has 13 residues. Germline-derived CDR1 and CDR2 are MGHDK and SYGVNS. V was clipped by 0 bases and J by 8 bases, with 10 bases between them. The study made its TCR cDNA through 5'RACE template switching. That step introduced a universal primer site along with UMIs. TCRdb processed the 5' RACE reads anew with MiXCR; each CDR3 protein has one entry. The sample yields around 590,000 distinct CDR3 sequences, 12% seen once. Sequencing used PBMCs, obtained on the day of the yellow fever booster vaccination. This TCR came from a man aged 25-45 years who received the YFV17D yellow fever vaccine. The V and J genes are TRBV25-1 and TRBJ1-2; possibly TRBD1 for D (5 bases). As DNA, the CDR3 is TGTGCCAGCAGTGAATATGAGGGGCAAGGCTACACCTTC. It codes for CASSEYEGQGYTF.